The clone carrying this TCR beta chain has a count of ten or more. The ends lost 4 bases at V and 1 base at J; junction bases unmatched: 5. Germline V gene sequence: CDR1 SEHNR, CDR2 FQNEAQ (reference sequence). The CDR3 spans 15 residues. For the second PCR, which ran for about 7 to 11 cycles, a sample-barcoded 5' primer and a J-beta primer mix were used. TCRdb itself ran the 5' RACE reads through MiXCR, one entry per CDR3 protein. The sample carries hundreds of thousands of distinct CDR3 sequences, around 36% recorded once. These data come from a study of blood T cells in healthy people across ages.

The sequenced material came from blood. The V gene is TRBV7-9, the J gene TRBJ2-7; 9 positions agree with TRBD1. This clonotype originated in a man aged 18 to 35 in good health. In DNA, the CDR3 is TGTGCCAGCAGCTCCGGGACAGGGAAGTCCTACGAGCAGTACTTC. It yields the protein CASSSGTGKSYEQYF. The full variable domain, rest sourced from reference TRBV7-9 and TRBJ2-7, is DTGVSQNPRHKITKRGQNVTFRCDPISEHNRLYWYRQTLGQGPEFLTYFQNEAQLEKSRLLSDRFSAERPKGSFSTLEIQRTEQGDSAMYLCASSSGTGKSYEQYFGPGTRLTVT.